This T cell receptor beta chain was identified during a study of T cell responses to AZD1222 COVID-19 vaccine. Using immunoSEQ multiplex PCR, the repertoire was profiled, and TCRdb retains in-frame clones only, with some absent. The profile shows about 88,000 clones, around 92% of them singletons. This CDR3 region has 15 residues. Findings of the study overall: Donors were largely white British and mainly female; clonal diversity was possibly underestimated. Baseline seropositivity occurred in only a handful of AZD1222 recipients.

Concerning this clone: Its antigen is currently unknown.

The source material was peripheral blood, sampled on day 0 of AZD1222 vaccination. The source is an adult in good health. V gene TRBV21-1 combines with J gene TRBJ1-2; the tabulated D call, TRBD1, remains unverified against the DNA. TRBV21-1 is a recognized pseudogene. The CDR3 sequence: CASSKRTGRRAGYTF. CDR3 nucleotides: TGTGCCAGCAGCAAGAGGACAGGGCGACGGGCAGGCTACACCTTC.